The T cell receptor (beta chain) described here comes from a study of T cell repertoires in cytomegalovirus infection. Study details: CMV infection plus the matching HLA type was flagged by public TCR beta signatures.

TCRdb independently ran MiXCR on the reads; one entry per CDR3 protein. This table has some 150,000 distinct CDR3 sequences, less than 25% appearing once. The ends lost 2 bases at V and 7 bases at J; junction bases unmatched: 7. Per germline, CDR1 MNHNY and CDR2 SVGAGI (reference sequence). This CDR3 has 15 residues. Study results and limitations: Cumulated frequencies of public TCR beta families served to identify carriers of CMV plus the relevant HLA. In two of eight donors, the top clonotype was HLA-C-restricted CMV-specific.

This clonotype was seen ten or more times. Antigen specificity is unknown. This receptor was identified in a human donor in good health (CMV status not recorded). Some clones in this sample may be carry-over from other donors' samples. Sequencing was carried out using PBMCs. The chain employs TRBV6-6 and TRBJ2-1, with 8 bases lining up with TRBD2. The CDR3 DNA reads as TGTGCCAGCAGTTACCCCACCGGGACTAGTAATGAGCAGTTCTTC. It yields the protein CASSYPTGTSNEQFF.